The rows below give T cell receptor beta chains drawn from one sample of a study of identifying expanded T cells in peripheral blood. Libraries were prepared by immunoSEQ multiplex PCR; TCRdb keeps only in-frame clonotypes and omits some of them. The data contain fewer than 110,000 clones, 70% to 90% of them singletons. Sequenced: blood. All receptors derive from a person aged 18-70 years in good health. Each CDR3 is given with its conserved first and last residue.

TRBV5-6	TRBJ1-2	CASSLANYGYTF
TRBV2	TRBJ1-1	CASSEYTEAFF
TRBV4-1	TRBJ2-3	CASSPLAGRTDTQYF
TRBV18	TRBJ2-3	CASSPNSPARDTQYF
TRBV5-4	TRBJ2-3	CASKQLAGNTDTQYF
TRBV28	TRBJ2-1	CASSRGPARVEQFF
TRBV28	TRBJ2-5	CASSSRLAGLYQETQYF
TRBV13	TRBJ1-3	CASSLGRTGRNTIYF
TRBV15	TRBJ1-1	CATSSRDNTEAFF
TRBV28	TRBJ2-4	CASSGANGGAKNIQYF
TRBV30	TRBJ1-2	CAWSVTGGSYGYTF
TRBV2	TRBJ1-4	CASSVPPGHEKLFF
TRBV29-1	TRBJ2-3	CSVESGAADTQYF
TRBV28	TRBJ1-5	CASIGTPGPLSNQPQHF
TRBV13	TRBJ2-7	CASSPDREYYEQYF
TRBV7-7	TRBJ2-1	CASSLGAFDEQFF
TRBV10-3	TRBJ2-2	CAISDYTGELFF
TRBV7-2	TRBJ1-2	CASSWGPGPPSLEEDGYTF
TRBV29-1	TRBJ1-1	CSVERQVNTEAFF
TRBV18	TRBJ2-7	CASSPLGTSGGNYEQYF
TRBV4-3	TRBJ2-3	CASSQEGLAGPDTQYF
TRBV6-1	TRBJ1-2	CASSEAGDRGYTF
TRBV7-6	TRBJ1-1	CASSLRWNTEAFF
TRBV30	TRBJ2-1	CAWSFLRGNEQFF
TRBV19	TRBJ1-1	CASRPRWDRGRGTEAFF
TRBV18	TRBJ2-7	CASSPPTGIEQYF
TRBV13	.	CASSLAGGTTYEQYF
TRBV27	TRBJ1-5	CASSQRGTGGNQPQHF
TRBV7-2	TRBJ1-6	CASSFAGGSSSYNSPLHF
TRBV6-6	TRBJ2-4	CASNRDRRQVNIQYF
TRBV7-2	TRBJ1-6	CASSSYPGGNNSPLHF
TRBV9	TRBJ2-3	CASGSGTHFTDTQYF
TRBV28	TRBJ2-6	CASNPGLYSGANVLTF
TRBV7-8	TRBJ1-2	CASSLASPGQGNGYTF
TRBV4-3	TRBJ2-6	CASSQVTGSGANVLTF
TRBV5-4	TRBJ2-7	CASSLGFAGNEQYF
TRBV18	TRBJ2-7	CASSPGRGYEQYF
TRBV6-4	TRBJ1-4	CASFTEGEWEKLFF
TRBV7-7	TRBJ2-3	CASSNRGLAGLYF
TRBV19	TRBJ2-1	CASSPWGGRMDEQFF
TRBV11-2	TRBJ2-7	CASSLSAGQYEQYF
TRBV6-6	TRBJ1-1	CASSYHGSVAAFF
TRBV30	TRBJ1-5	CAWTRQGAQPQHF
TRBV18	TRBJ1-1	CASSQGLRTEAFF
TRBV9	TRBJ2-3	CASSVVGDGTDTQYF
TRBV18	TRBJ2-7	CASSQGQISYEQYF
TRBV9	TRBJ2-3	CASSGYTDTQYF